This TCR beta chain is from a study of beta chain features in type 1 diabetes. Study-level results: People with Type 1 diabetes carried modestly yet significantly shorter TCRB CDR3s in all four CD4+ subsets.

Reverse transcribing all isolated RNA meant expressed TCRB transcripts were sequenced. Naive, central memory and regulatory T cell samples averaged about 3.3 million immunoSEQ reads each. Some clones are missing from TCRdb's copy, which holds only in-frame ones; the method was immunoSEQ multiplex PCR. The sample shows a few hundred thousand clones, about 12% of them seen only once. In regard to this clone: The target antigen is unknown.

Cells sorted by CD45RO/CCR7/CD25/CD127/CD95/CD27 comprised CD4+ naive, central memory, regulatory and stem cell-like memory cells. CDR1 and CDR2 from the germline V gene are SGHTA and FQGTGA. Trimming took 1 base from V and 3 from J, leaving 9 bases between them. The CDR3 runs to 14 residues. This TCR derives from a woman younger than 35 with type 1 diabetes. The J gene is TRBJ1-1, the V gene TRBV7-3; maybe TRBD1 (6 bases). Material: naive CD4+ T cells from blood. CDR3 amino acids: CASSLRGGDTEAFF. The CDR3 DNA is TGTGCCAGCAGCTTAAGAGGGGGGGACACTGAAGCTTTCTTT.